This T cell receptor beta chain was sequenced during a study of metastatic and nonmetastatic thyroid tumors. In the study overall: Malignant thyroid and benign thyroid patients provided blood and tumor or nodule tissue whose repertoires were compared.

Per the study methods: The authors used CDR3 differences across clinicopathological groups to build a distant-metastasis classifier for papillary thyroid cancer. TCRdb reassembled clones from the PCR reads with MiXCR. These V and J calls rely on TCRdb rather than the paper's analysis. Of about 24,000 clones listed, approximately 21% are singletons. Until they underwent thyroid surgery, no patient had received any treatment. The germline V and J ends were trimmed by 0 bases and 2 bases, with 11 bases remaining between them. The CDR3 has 16 amino acids. CDR1 is KGHDR, CDR2 SFDVKD, per germline. This clonotype originated in a male donor with papillary thyroid cancer or a benign thyroid nodule (not recorded which). Some clones in this sample may be carry-over from other donors' samples. V and J are TRBV24-1 and TRBJ2-3; no clear D. Sequenced material: blood. The CDR3 nucleotides read TGTGCCACCAGTGATTTGCAGGTGGGGAACACAGATACGCAGTATTTT. Translation: CATSDLQVGNTDTQYF.